These T cell receptor beta chains were read from a single sample in a study of shared clonotypes between healthy human individuals. Sequencing was performed with immunoSEQ multiplex PCR; in TCRdb, only in-frame clones are kept and a portion is missing. The sample lists some 2,100,000 clones; about 93% were seen once. Sequenced: naive CD8+ T cells from PBMCs. These receptors were collected from a man between 18 and 29 years old in good health. Some clones in this sample may be carry-over from other donors' samples. Each CDR3 is given with its conserved first and last residue. A D gene is named only where the DNA matches it firmly. Clone size is shown for a subset of rows, as once, few, many or a class of expanded clone.

>NA|TRBV7-9|18|TRBJ2-7|NA
TGTGCCAGCAGCTTAGCAGAGGGGCCCTACCCCTGGCCCTACGAGCAGTACTTC
CASSLAEGPYPWPYEQYF
>NA|TRBV7-9|11|TRBJ2-1|NA
TGTGCCAGCAGCTTAGGTCCGAATCGGTTCTTC
CASSLGPNRFF
>NA|TRBV2|14|TRBJ2-3|NA
TGTGCCAGCGGTGGGGGGGCAAGCACAGATACGCAGTATTTT
CASGGGASTDTQYF
>NA|TRBV7-9|14|TRBJ2-1|TRBD2
TGTGCCAGCAGCTTTCCGGGACTAGTAGATGAGCAGTTCTTC
CASSFPGLVDEQFF
>NA|TRBV4-2|15|TRBJ2-1|NA
TGTGCCAGCAGCCTCTCGTCCGCGGGACGGAATGAGCAGTTCTTC
CASSLSSAGRNEQFF
>NA|TRBV5-6|14|TRBJ2-7|NA
TGTGCCAGCAGCGTTTCCGCGGGGGCGGACGAGCAGTACTTC
CASSVSAGADEQYF
>NA|TRBV6-5|15|TRBJ2-1|NA
TGTGCCAGCCGAACTACAGGGAGCTCCTACAATGAGCAGTTCTTC
CASRTTGSSYNEQFF
>NA|TRBV27|18|TRBJ2-6|TRBD2
TGTGCCACCCGCGGTCTAGCGGGAGCTCCATCTGGGGCCAACGTCCTGACTTTC
CATRGLAGAPSGANVLTF
>NA|TRBV27|14|TRBJ2-2|NA
TGTGCCACCTCCCAGGAGAGGGTCCCCGGGGAGCTGTTTTTT
CATSQERVPGELFF
>once|TRBV7-6|18|TRBJ2-5|TRBD2
TGTGCCAGCAGCTTAGAGGGGGGGAGGTTAGCGGGATCTGAGACCCAGTACTTC
CASSLEGGRLAGSETQYF
>NA|TRBV27|13|TRBJ1-4|NA
TGTGCCAGCAGAGGGTACGATGGCGAAAAACTGTTTTTT
CASRGYDGEKLFF
>once|TRBV27|13|TRBJ2-7|TRBD1
TGTGCCAGCAGTTTACGACAGGGCTACGAGCAGTACTTC
CASSLRQGYEQYF
>once|TRBV11-3|16|TRBJ2-1|TRBD2
TGTGCCAGCAGCACCCGAACTAGCGGGAAAAACAATGAGCAGTTCTTC
CASSTRTSGKNNEQFF
>NA|TRBV7-9|15|TRBJ2-2|NA
TGTGCCAGCAGCTTCGGCGGAGTCCGCACCGGGGAGCTGTTTTTT
CASSFGGVRTGELFF
>NA|TRBV7-2|15|TRBJ1-1|NA
TGTGCCAGCAGCTTAGCGCGGGGGCCAGACACTGAAGCTTTCTTT
CASSLARGPDTEAFF
>NA|TRBV11-1|15|TRBJ2-2|NA
TGTGCCAGCAGCTTTCTAGCGTCGAACACCGGGGAGCTGTTTTTT
CASSFLASNTGELFF
>NA|TRBV6-5|14|TRBJ1-1|NA
TGTGCCAGCAGGACTACCGGGCAGAACACTGAAGCTTTCTTT
CASRTTGQNTEAFF
>NA|TRBV6-6|11|TRBJ1-1|NA
TGTGCCAGCACCGACGGGCTACAAGCTTTCTTT
CASTDGLQAFF
>few|TRBV11-2|14|TRBJ1-1|NA
TGTGCCAGCAGCCAAACCGGGACACCATATGAAGCTTTCTTT
CASSQTGTPYEAFF
>NA|TRBV11-3|14|TRBJ2-3|NA
TGTGCCAGCAGCCCCAGGGGTAGCACAGATACGCAGTATTTT
CASSPRGSTDTQYF
>NA|TRBV4-2|15|TRBJ2-7|TRBD2
TGTGCCAGCAGCCCCTCTAGCGGGAGGGGACACGAGCAGTACTTC
CASSPSSGRGHEQYF
>NA|TRBV30|13|TRBJ2-7|NA
TGTGCCTGGAGTGTACCGTGGGAAAACGAGCAGTACTTC
CAWSVPWENEQYF